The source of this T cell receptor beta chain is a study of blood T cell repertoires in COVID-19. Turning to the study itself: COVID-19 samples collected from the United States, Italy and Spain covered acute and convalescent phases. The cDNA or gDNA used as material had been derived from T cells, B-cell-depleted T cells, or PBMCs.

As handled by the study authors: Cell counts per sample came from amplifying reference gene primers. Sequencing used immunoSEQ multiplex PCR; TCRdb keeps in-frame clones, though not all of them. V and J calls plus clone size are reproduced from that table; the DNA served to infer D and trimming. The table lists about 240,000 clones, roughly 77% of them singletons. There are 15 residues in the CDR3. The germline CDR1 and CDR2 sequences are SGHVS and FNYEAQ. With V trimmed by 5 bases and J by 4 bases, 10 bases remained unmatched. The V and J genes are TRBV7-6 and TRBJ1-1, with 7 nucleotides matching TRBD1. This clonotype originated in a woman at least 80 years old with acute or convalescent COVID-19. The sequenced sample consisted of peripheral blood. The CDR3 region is CASSPQDRKGTEAFF. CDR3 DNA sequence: TGTGCCAGCAGCCCCCAGGACAGGAAGGGCACTGAAGCTTTCTTT. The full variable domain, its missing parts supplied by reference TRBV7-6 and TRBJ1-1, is GAGVSQSPRYKVTKRGQDVALRCDPISGHVSLYWYRQALGQGPEFLTYFNYEAQQDKSGLPNDRFSAERPEGSISTLTIQRTEQRDSAMYRCASSPQDRKGTEAFFGQGTRLTVV.